Below, one TCR beta chain is given with its context. At least ten counts were recorded for this clonotype. Its antigen is unknown. Base qualities are not at hand, and no much larger clone is one base apart. The library was produced with 5' RACE. Sequenced using an Illumina HiSeq 2500. A second 7 to 11 cycle PCR used a sample-barcoded 5' primer and a J-beta primer mix. A template-switch 5' adaptor carrying 12 random nucleotides introduced a unique molecular identifier onto each TCR beta cDNA molecule. Each sample yielded at least 2.5 million CDR3-containing paired-end reads. First-strand cDNA synthesis was performed from all RNA using the Mint cDNA synthesis kit, with priming by a TRBC-specific oligonucleotide. Following uracil-DNA glycosylase treatment, a first 18-cycle PCR with universal primers M1SS and BC2_uni_R was performed on all cDNA. From the authors' description of their analysis: Normalization of each sample was performed by random selection of 1 million high-quality reads, each carrying a distinct molecular identifier. Reads with shared molecular identifiers were discarded instead of being binned into consensus sequences. MiTCR, run with a Q25 quality threshold and the strictest error-elimination algorithm, handled CDR3 identification, clonotype clustering and error correction. A nonparametric unseen species model using Euler transformation provided a lower-bound estimate of total TCR beta diversity. Using fastp at Q25 and MiXCR, TCRdb reprocessed the public reads and kept productive beta chains. Every entry covers one CDR3 protein and lists the most common genes and DNA from its rows. The V and J calls here are based on TCRdb, not the publication. The sample table lists hundreds of thousands of distinct CDR3 sequences, around 32% of them with a count of one. In total, the top ten clones hold 15% of the sample.

This sample is drawn from a study of blood T cells in healthy people across ages (dated by TCRdb to about 2015). Regarding the complete study: Template switching captured roughly one uniquely barcoded TCR beta cDNA molecule per two T cells in model experiments. Using deep sequencing normalized with unique cDNA molecular identifiers, the study measured how TCR beta repertoire diversity changes with age. The donors were split into four age groups: young (average about 15 years), middle-aged (around 40), aged (over 55) and long-lived (under 85). To avoid experimental bias, donors of different ages were randomly spread across the sequencing lanes. Two additional independent replicas of 1 million unique cDNA reads from the same blood draw were analyzed for two donors (one aged 18 to 29 and one aged 80 or older).

Systemically healthy Caucasian individuals from Russia, about 38 in total and aged roughly 6 to 90 years, were included as donors. Around 10 milliliters of peripheral blood were drawn from each donor into EDTA-treated Vacutainer tubes. PBMCs were isolated by Ficoll-Paque density-gradient centrifugation, with at least 7 million obtained per sample. Trizol reagent was used to extract total RNA from PBMCs, with at least 6 micrograms per sample. For every donor, an aliquot of PBMCs went through flow cytometry to measure the percentages of naive CD45RAhigh/CD27high T cells. V is clipped by 6 bases and J by 0 bases, and the sequence between their germline boundaries is 9 bases long. The CDR3 starts with the cysteine, ends with the phenylalanine, and has 14 residues. The retained sequence is limited to the CDR3, 42 bases, with the frame set at the first base. CDR1 and CDR2 were assigned from the germline V gene (reference sequence) as MNHNY and SVGAGI.

Findings and caveats that apply to the study as a whole: The percentage of naive T cells measured by flow cytometry correlated strongly with observed TCR beta diversity. Total diversity estimates from one million sequenced T cells were considered lower bounds and underestimates. The CMV infection status of donors was not known, potentially confounding age-related changes in expanded clonotypes. Bulk unsorted PBMC profiling prevented conclusive comparison of naive and antigen-experienced compartments. As age increased, observed TCR beta diversity per million T cells dropped in a roughly linear way, and a significant reduction was already evident by age 40. Compared with the aged group, the long-lived group had more naive CD4+ T cells, fewer expanded clones and increased TCR diversity, suggesting age selection.

Sample: blood. This clonotype was obtained from a woman of 80 years or more in good health. Donor details come from another sample of the same person, matched by shared clones. The chain is made from TRBV6-6 and TRBJ2-1, with an unclear D gene assignment. CDR3 reads: CASSPSSSYNEQFF. In nucleotides, the sequence is TGTGCCAGCAGCCCTTCGAGCTCCTACAATGAGCAGTTCTTC.